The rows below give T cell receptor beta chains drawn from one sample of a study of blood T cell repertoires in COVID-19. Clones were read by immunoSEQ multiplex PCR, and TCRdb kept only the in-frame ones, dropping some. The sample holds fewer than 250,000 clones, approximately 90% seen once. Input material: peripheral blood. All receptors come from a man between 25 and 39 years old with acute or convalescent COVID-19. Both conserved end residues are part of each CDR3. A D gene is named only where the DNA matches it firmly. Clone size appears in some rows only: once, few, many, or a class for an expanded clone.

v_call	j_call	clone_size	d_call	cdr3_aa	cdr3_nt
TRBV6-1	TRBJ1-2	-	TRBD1	CASSERDRPYGYTF	TGTGCCAGCAGTGAGAGGGACAGGCCCTACGGCTACACCTTC
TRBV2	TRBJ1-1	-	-	CASTILLGEAFF	TGTGCCAGCACTATACTACTAGGGGAAGCTTTCTTT
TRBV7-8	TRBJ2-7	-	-	CASSLGGYSYEQYF	TGTGCCAGCAGCTTAGGGGGCTACTCCTACGAGCAGTACTTC
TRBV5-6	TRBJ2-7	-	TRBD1	CASSLGGQIPYEQYF	TGTGCCAGCAGCTTGGGGGGACAGATACCCTACGAGCAGTACTTC
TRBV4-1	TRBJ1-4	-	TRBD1	CASSQEGTGNEKLFF	TGCGCCAGCAGCCAAGAAGGGACAGGGAATGAAAAACTGTTTTTT
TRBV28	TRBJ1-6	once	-	CASVLGGGYSPLHF	TGTGCCAGCGTTCTAGGCGGAGGGTATTCACCCCTCCACTTT
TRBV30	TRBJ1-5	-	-	CAWRGLGGPQHF	TGTGCCTGGAGGGGGCTCGGGGGGCCCCAGCATTTT
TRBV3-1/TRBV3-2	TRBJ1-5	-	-	CASSQDRAQPQHF	TGTGCCAGCAGCCAAGACAGGGCTCAGCCCCAGCATTTT
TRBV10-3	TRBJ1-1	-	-	CAISTTGPILTAEAFF	TGTGCCATCAGTACTACCGGACCGATCCTGACAGCTGAAGCTTTCTTT
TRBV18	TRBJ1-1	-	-	CASYRTSNTEAFF	TGTGCCAGCTACCGGACATCGAACACTGAAGCTTTCTTT
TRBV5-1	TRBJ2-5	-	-	CASSLGQDIETQYF	TGCGCCAGCAGCTTGGGCCAGGACATAGAGACCCAGTACTTC
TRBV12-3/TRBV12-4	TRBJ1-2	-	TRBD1	CASTPTGVYGYTF	TGTGCCAGCACCCCGACAGGGGTGTATGGCTACACCTTC
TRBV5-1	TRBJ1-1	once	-	CASSGTLTALNTEAFF	TGCGCCAGCAGCGGGACACTAACCGCTTTGAACACTGAAGCTTTCTTT
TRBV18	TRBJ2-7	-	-	CASSPPNRVPSYEQYF	TGTGCCAGCTCACCACCGAACAGGGTCCCCTCCTACGAGCAGTACTTC
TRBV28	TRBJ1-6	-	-	CASSLVEAPLHF	TGTGCCAGCAGTTTGGTGGAGGCGCCCCTCCACTTT
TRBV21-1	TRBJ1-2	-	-	CASSRLGDLCGYTF	TGTGCCAGCAGCCGACTAGGGGATCTATGTGGCTACACCTTC
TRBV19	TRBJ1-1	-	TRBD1	CASSPWTGNTEAFF	TGTGCCAGTAGTCCCTGGACAGGGAACACTGAAGCTTTCTTT
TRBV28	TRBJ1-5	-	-	CASSFGGYRGNQPQHF	TGTGCCAGCAGTTTCGGAGGTTATCGGGGCAATCAGCCCCAGCATTTT
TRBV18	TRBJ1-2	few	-	CASSPPGDYGYTF	TGTGCCAGCTCACCACCGGGAGACTATGGCTACACCTTC
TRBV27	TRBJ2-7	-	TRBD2	CASSLPSSGGEECPPNYEQYF	TGTGCCAGCAGTTTACCCTCTAGCGGGGGGGAAGAGTGTCCTCCAAACTACGAGCAGTACTTC
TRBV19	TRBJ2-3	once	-	CASISSGANRGGQYF	TGTGCCAGTATCTCATCCGGGGCCAACCGGGGAGGGCAGTATTTT
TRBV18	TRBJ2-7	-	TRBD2	CASSQTSGGTYEQYF	TGTGCCAGCTCGCAGACTAGCGGGGGGACCTACGAGCAGTACTTC
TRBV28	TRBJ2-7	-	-	CASSQIRQGGQYF	TGTGCCAGCAGCCAAATCAGGCAGGGAGGGCAGTACTTC
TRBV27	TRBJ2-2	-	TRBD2	CASSLRLAGSTGELFF	TGTGCCAGCAGTTTAAGACTAGCGGGGAGCACCGGGGAGCTGTTTTTT
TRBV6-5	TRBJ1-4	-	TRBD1	CASGRQGIGEKLFF	TGTGCCAGCGGACGACAGGGTATAGGGGAAAAACTGTTTTTT
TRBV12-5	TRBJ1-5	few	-	CASGLQGPNQPQHF	TGTGCTAGTGGCCTCCAGGGCCCCAATCAGCCCCAGCATTTT
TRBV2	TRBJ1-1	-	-	CASSVRATEAFF	TGTGCCAGCAGTGTCAGGGCCACTGAAGCTTTCTTT
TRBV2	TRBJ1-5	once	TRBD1	CASRDIGTGNQPQHF	TGTGCCAGCAGAGATATCGGGACAGGCAATCAGCCCCAGCATTTT
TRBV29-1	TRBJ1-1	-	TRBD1	CSVGGTATEAFF	TGCAGCGTTGGTGGGACAGCCACTGAAGCTTTCTTT
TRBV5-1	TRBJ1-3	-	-	CASSLAGGVGNTIYF	TGCGCCAGCAGCTTGGCTGGGGGGGTTGGAAACACCATATATTTT
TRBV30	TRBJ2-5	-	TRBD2	CAWSGLLAGAKETQYF	TGTGCCTGGAGTGGACTCTTAGCGGGTGCAAAAGAGACCCAGTACTTC
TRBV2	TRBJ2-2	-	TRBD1	CATKPDRGQTGELFF	TGTGCCACGAAACCCGACAGGGGCCAGACCGGGGAGCTGTTTTTT
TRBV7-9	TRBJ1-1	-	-	CASSLGGLSFAFF	TGTGCCAGCAGCTTAGGGGGGCTCTCTTTCGCTTTCTTT
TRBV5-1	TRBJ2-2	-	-	CASSLNRPESGELFF	TGCGCCAGCAGCTTGAACAGGCCAGAATCCGGGGAGCTGTTTTTT
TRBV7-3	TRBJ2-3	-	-	CASSLDRDTQYF	TGTGCCAGCAGCCTCGACAGAGATACGCAGTATTTT
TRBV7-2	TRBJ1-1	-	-	CASSLVGREAFF	TGTGCCAGCAGCTTAGTTGGCAGAGAAGCTTTCTTT
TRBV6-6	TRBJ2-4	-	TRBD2	CASSRDPGTAKTTWLAGDMDIQYF	TGTGCCAGCAGTCGCGACCCCGGGACAGCCAAAACCACTTGGCTAGCGGGAGATATGGACATTCAGTACTTC
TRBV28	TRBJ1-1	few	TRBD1	CASSAYRGTTEAFF	TGTGCCAGCAGTGCATACAGGGGTACCACTGAAGCTTTCTTT
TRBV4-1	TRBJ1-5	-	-	CASSQVSGGQPQHF	TGCGCCAGCAGCCAAGTTTCGGGGGGTCAGCCCCAGCATTTT
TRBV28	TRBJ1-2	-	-	CASSSGPRSYGYTF	TGTGCCAGCAGCTCAGGGCCTCGTAGCTATGGCTACACCTTC